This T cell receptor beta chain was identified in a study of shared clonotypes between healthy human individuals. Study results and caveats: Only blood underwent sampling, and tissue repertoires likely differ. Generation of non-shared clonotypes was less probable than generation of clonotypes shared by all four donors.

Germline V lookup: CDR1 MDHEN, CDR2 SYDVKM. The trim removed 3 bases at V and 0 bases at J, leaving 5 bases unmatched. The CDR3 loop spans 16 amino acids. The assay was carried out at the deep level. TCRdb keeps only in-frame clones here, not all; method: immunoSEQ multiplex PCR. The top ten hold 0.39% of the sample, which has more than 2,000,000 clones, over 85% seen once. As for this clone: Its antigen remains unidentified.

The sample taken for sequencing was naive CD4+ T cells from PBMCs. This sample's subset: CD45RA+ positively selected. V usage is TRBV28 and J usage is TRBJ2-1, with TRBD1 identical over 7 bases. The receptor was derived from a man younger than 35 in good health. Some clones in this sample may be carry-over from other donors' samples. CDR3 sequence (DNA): TGTGCCAGCAGTTTGGGCCCAGGGGGCTCCTACAATGAGCAGTTCTTC. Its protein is CASSLGPGGSYNEQFF.